The 13 T cell receptor beta chains listed next were all sequenced from one sample in a study of cytomegalovirus exposure and HLA in healthy donors. With 60 Vbeta and 13 Jbeta primers, the PCR was carried out. TCRdb keeps only in-frame clones here, not all; method: immunoSEQ multiplex PCR. This sample has about 160,000 clones, with approximately 70% found just once. The sequenced sample consisted of PBMCs. All receptors come from a man aged 35 to 55 in good health and CMV-seropositive.

A few counts support this clone. The chain combines TRBV5-6 with TRBJ1-4; possible D gene TRBD1, 6 bases. The V end was cut by 1 base, the J end by 8 bases, with 15 bases between. Germline V lookup: CDR1 SGHDT, CDR2 YYEEEE. This CDR3 spans 15 amino acids. CDR3 protein: CASSLRDRWEEKLFF. In nucleotides, the CDR3 is TGTGCCAGCAGCTTGCGAGACAGGTGGGAGGAAAAACTGTTTTTT.

The chain has TRBV6-6 and TRBJ1-4; TRBD1 is a possible D gene (6 bases). Per the germline V gene, CDR1 is MNHNY and CDR2 is SVGAGI (reference sequence). CDR3 length: 14 residues. Trimming cost V 2 bases and J 7 bases, with 11 bases left between them. CDR3 coding DNA: TGTGCCAGCAGTTACGGGGGGGCGAGTGAAAAACTGTTTTTT. It is translated as CASSYGGASEKLFF.

This rearrangement joins TRBV7-6 to TRBJ1-1; D perhaps matches TRBD1 (6 bases). V was cut by 2 bases and J by 5 bases, with 12 bases left in between. Per germline, CDR1 SGHVS and CDR2 FNYEAQ. This CDR3 has 14 amino acids. This CDR3 reads CASSLSQGATEAFF. Written as DNA, the CDR3 is TGTGCCAGCAGCTTATCACAGGGTGCAACTGAAGCTTTCTTT.

J is TRBJ1-1 and V is TRBV6-1; no firm D call. V was shortened by 4 bases and J by 5 bases, with 11 bases between the two germline ends. The CDR3 totals 13 residues. Germline V gene lookup returns CDR1 MNHNS and CDR2 SASEGT. The CDR3 region has the DNA TGTGCCAGCAGTGGTCGAGGGTCGACTGAAGCTTTCTTT. Protein: CASSGRGSTEAFF.

The V call is TRBV9, the J call TRBJ1-1, with 8 bases matching TRBD1. Germline lookup yields CDR1 SGDLS and CDR2 YYNGEE. Unmatched junction bases numbered 13, after V lost 0 bases and J lost 6 bases. The CDR3 extends over 17 amino acids. The CDR3 DNA sequence: TGTGCCAGCAGCGTAGCTGGGGAGGCAGGGGGCTTGGCTGAAGCTTTCTTT. Amino acids: CASSVAGEAGGLAEAFF.

In its sample, this clone was seen a few times. J is TRBJ1-1 and V is TRBV5-6; D ambiguous. The CDR3 runs 14 residues. Germline CDR1 and CDR2: SGHDT and YYEEEE. With 0 bases removed from V and 0 bases from J, the gap between germline ends came to 6 bases. CDR3 nucleotides: TGTGCCAGCAGCTTGGCACTCTTGAACACTGAAGCTTTCTTT. Its translation: CASSLALLNTEAFF.

This chain uses TRBV6-5 with TRBJ2-3; D is uncertain. V lost 2 bases to trimming and J lost 4 bases, with 10 bases between them. There are 14 residues in the CDR3. From germline, CDR1 is MNHEY and CDR2 SVGAGI. The DNA for the CDR3 is TGTGCCAGCAGTTACCCAGGTCTCTCAGATACGCAGTATTTT. The encoded protein is CASSYPGLSDTQYF.

This chain connects TRBV19 to TRBJ1-6; TRBD1 aligns across 7 bases. Germline V gene sequence: CDR1 LNHDA, CDR2 SQIVND (reference sequence). The CDR3 sequence is 15 residues long. The V and J ends lost 0 bases and 9 bases, in that order; junction bases with no gene match: 5. CDR3 nucleotide sequence: TGTGCCAGTAGTATAGATCCAGGGGGGAGTTCACCCCTCCACTTT. This codes for CASSIDPGGSSPLHF.

V gene TRBV6-4 combines with J gene TRBJ2-6, with D unresolved. The CDR3 loop spans 15 amino acids. Germline CDR1 is MRHNA and CDR2 is SNTAGT. V dropped 2 bases and J dropped 0 bases, with 5 bases sitting between them. Here the CDR3 DNA reads TGTGCCAGCAGTGACGACAACTCTGGGGCCAACGTCCTGACTTTC. This encodes CASSDDNSGANVLTF.

CDR3 bases: TGTGCCAGCAGCTCCTATGGGGGGGCCTCTGGAAACACCATATATTTT. It is translated as CASSSYGGASGNTIYF. This sequence joins TRBV5-4 and TRBJ1-3; TRBD1 is a possible D gene (6 bases). CDR1 SGHNT and CDR2 YYREEE come from the germline V gene (reference sequence). V was clipped by 3 bases and J by 0 bases, with 13 bases between them. The CDR3 extends over 16 amino acids.

In the case of this clone: The CDR3 ends on some other residue instead of the conserved phenylalanine or tryptophan, so this is likely a read error. Because the CDR3's place on the DNA is in doubt, the DNA is left out and the CDR3 is given as listed by TCRdb. CDR3 sequence: CASSQPSGGVRFI. The chain employs TRBV7-9 and TRBJ2-7; the D call in the table, TRBD2, was not verified against the DNA. The CDR3 comprises 13 residues, both ends counted. The germline V gene has CDR1 SEHNR and CDR2 FQNEAQ (reference sequence).

This clone appeared a few times. At one end the junction does not follow the germline gene, possibly because of a read error. The CDR3: CSSSHSKQGLGEKLFF. The CDR3 DNA is TGTTCCAGCAGCCACTCAAAACAGGGTCTCGGGGAAAAACTGTTTTTT. The V gene is TRBV7-9, the J gene TRBJ1-4; D is perhaps TRBD1 (6 bases). The CDR3 runs 16 residues. Germline loops: CDR1 SEHNR, CDR2 FQNEAQ (reference sequence).

This chain uses TRBV7-6 with TRBJ2-5; D unclear. This CDR3 spans 12 amino acids. Germline V lookup: CDR1 SGHVS, CDR2 FNYEAQ. V dropped 0 bases and J dropped 5 bases, with 4 bases sitting between them. CDR3 DNA sequence: TGTGCCAGCAGCTTAGCTACTGAGACCCAGTACTTC. This gives the protein CASSLATETQYF.